This is a list of T cell receptor beta chains from one sample in a study of immune heterogeneity within non-small cell lung tumors. TCRdb recomputed calls from the multiplex PCR reads with MiXCR, one row per CDR3 protein. The sample shows approximately 2,900 distinct CDR3 sequences, 20% to 30% of them seen only once. The material sequenced was lung tumor tissue. The receptor set was obtained from a female donor with non-small cell lung cancer. Both conserved end residues are part of each CDR3. A D gene is named only where the DNA matches it firmly. Clone sizes are given selectively: once, few, many, or a class where the clone is expanded.

NA | large | TRBJ2-7 | TRBV11-2 | CASSDSSVGEQYF | TGTGCCAGCAGCGACTCGTCGGTTGGGGAGCAGTACTTC
NA | NA | TRBJ2-3 | TRBV20-1 | CSASQSKAQYF | TGCAGTGCTAGTCAAAGTAAGGCGCAGTATTTT
NA | medium-sized | TRBJ2-7 | TRBV2 | CASIEGEYEQYF | TGTGCCAGCATCGAGGGGGAGTACGAGCAGTACTTC
TRBD1 | NA | TRBJ2-1 | TRBV7-6 | CASSLTGNAAYNEQFF | TGTGCCAGCAGCCTGACAGGGAATGCAGCCTACAATGAGCAGTTCTTC
TRBD2 | NA | TRBJ2-5 | TRBV19 | CASSHPGRGGTSGQETQYF | TGTGCCAGTAGTCACCCTGGTAGGGGAGGAACTAGCGGGCAAGAGACCCAGTACTTC
NA | medium-sized | TRBJ1-2 | TRBV6-4 | CASSEDWQGNYGYTF | TGTGCCAGCAGTGAAGATTGGCAGGGAAACTATGGCTACACCTTC
NA | NA | TRBJ2-4 | TRBV30 | CAWSVGGAKNIHYF | TGTGCCTGGAGTGTAGGGGGGGCCAAAAACATTCACTACTTC
NA | few | TRBJ1-1 | TRBV5-5 | CASSLDPGTNTEAFF | TGTGCCAGCAGCTTGGACCCGGGCACAAACACTGAAGCTTTCTTT
NA | medium-sized | TRBJ1-5 | TRBV30 | CAWSVKGSQPQHF | TGTGCCTGGAGTGTAAAGGGTAGTCAGCCCCAGCATTTT
NA | NA | TRBJ2-1 | TRBV4-1 | CASSQGHVGKNDEQFF | TGCGCCAGCAGCCAGGGACATGTGGGTAAAAACGATGAGCAGTTCTTC
NA | few | TRBJ1-2 | TRBV28 | CASSFDRNYGYTF | TGTGCCAGCAGTTTTGACAGGAACTATGGCTACACCTTC
TRBD1 | NA | TRBJ1-2 | TRBV6-5 | CASSYLGQGATIYGYTF | TGTGCCAGCAGTTACCTGGGACAGGGGGCTACAATCTATGGCTACACCTTC
TRBD2 | NA | TRBJ2-5 | TRBV20-1 | CSARPWTSGEETQYF | TGCAGTGCTAGACCCTGGACTAGCGGGGAAGAGACCCAGTACTTC
NA | few | TRBJ1-6 | TRBV28 | CASSPPRGHNSPLHF | TGTGCCAGCAGTCCTCCTAGGGGCCATAATTCACCCCTCCACTTT
NA | few | TRBJ2-3 | TRBV20-1 | CSARGGQGSTDTQYF | TGCAGTGCTAGGGGGGGGCAGGGATCCACAGATACGCAGTATTTT
TRBD1 | medium-sized | TRBJ1-6 | TRBV24-1 | CATSEGQDHNSPLHF | TGTGCCACCAGTGAGGGACAGGACCATAATTCACCCCTCCACTTT
TRBD2 | few | TRBJ2-3 | TRBV10-3 | CAIRLSREASTDTQYF | TGTGCCATCCGCCTCTCGCGGGAGGCGAGCACAGATACGCAGTATTTT
NA | NA | TRBJ2-7 | TRBV27 | CASSLSTGKGEDFYEQYF | TGTGCCAGCAGTTTATCGACCGGTAAGGGGGAAGATTTCTACGAGCAGTACTTC
TRBD1 | NA | TRBJ2-2 | TRBV20-1 | CSAPNGQGNTGELFF | TGCAGTGCCCCCAACGGACAGGGGAACACCGGGGAGCTGTTTTTT
NA | medium-sized | TRBJ1-1 | TRBV15 | CATSRDLGNTEAFF | TGTGCCACCAGCAGAGATCTCGGTAACACTGAAGCTTTCTTT
TRBD1 | few | TRBJ1-6 | TRBV5-6 | CASSLRDRVNSPLHF | TGTGCCAGCAGCTTGCGGGACAGGGTCAATTCACCCCTCCACTTT
NA | NA | TRBJ1-5 | TRBV7-8 | CASSLAEARGNQPQHF | TGTGCCAGCAGCTTAGCGGAGGCGAGGGGAAATCAGCCCCAGCATTTT
TRBD1 | medium-sized | TRBJ2-3 | TRBV12-3/TRBV12-4 | CASTPIQGTDTQYF | TGTGCCAGCACCCCAATACAGGGGACAGATACGCAGTATTTT
NA | NA | TRBJ1-2 | TRBV25-1 | CASFKDISGGYTF | TGTGCCAGCTTCAAAGACATATCGGGAGGCTACACCTTC
NA | medium-sized | TRBJ1-1 | TRBV2 | CASRDQGMNTEAFF | TGTGCCAGCAGGGATCAGGGAATGAACACTGAAGCTTTCTTT
NA | few | TRBJ1-1 | TRBV20-1 | CSARDMNTEAFF | TGCAGTGCTAGGGACATGAACACTGAAGCTTTCTTT
NA | medium-sized | TRBJ2-7 | TRBV6-1 | CASAGTDLYLYEQYF | TGTGCCAGCGCAGGAACAGATCTTTACCTCTACGAGCAGTACTTC
NA | few | TRBJ2-3 | TRBV5-1 | CASSPLGASTDTQYF | TGCGCCAGCAGCCCTCTCGGAGCTAGCACAGATACGCAGTATTTT
NA | medium-sized | TRBJ1-2 | TRBV6-1 | CASGRVGGYTHGYTF | TGTGCCAGCGGAAGAGTTGGGGGCTATACACATGGCTACACCTTC
NA | large | TRBJ1-1 | TRBV2 | CASSEMNTEAFF | TGTGCCAGCAGTGAAATGAACACTGAAGCTTTCTTT
TRBD2 | NA | TRBJ2-1 | TRBV29-1 | CSVDTGTRNNEQFF | TGCAGCGTTGATACCGGGACTAGAAACAATGAGCAGTTCTTC
NA | few | TRBJ2-7 | TRBV20-1 | CSARPKPREDITSYEQYF | TGCAGTGCTAGACCAAAGCCTCGGGAAGACATTACCTCCTACGAGCAGTACTTC